A single sample gave rise to the 22 T cell receptor beta chains below, sequenced in a study of shared clonotypes between healthy human individuals. The repertoire was sequenced with immunoSEQ multiplex PCR; TCRdb's copy has only in-frame clones and lacks some. The sample yields about 510,000 clones, about four fifths seen once. Sequenced material: PBMCs. The receptors derive from a woman between 40 and 55 years old in good health. Some clones in this sample may be carry-over from other donors' samples.

The chain carries TRBV6-6 and TRBJ2-2, with 8 bases identical to TRBD1. V lost 7 bases to trimming and J lost 7 bases; unmatched junction nucleotides: 8. CDR1 and CDR2 (germline): MNHNY, SVGAGI (reference sequence). This CDR3 has 14 amino acids. The CDR3 DNA reads TGTGCCAGCACCCCGGACAGGGCCAGCGGGGAGCTGTTTTTT. Translation: CASTPDRASGELFF.

The DNA of the CDR3 is TGTGCCTGGAGTGCCCAGGGACCCACTGAAGCTTTCTTT. This codes for CAWSAQGPTEAFF. The chain employs TRBV30 and TRBJ1-1, with D tentatively TRBD1 (5 bases). Trimming took off 1 base at V and 4 bases at J, with 10 bases between the two ends. There are 13 residues in the CDR3. The germline CDR1 and CDR2 sequences are GTSNPN and SVGIG (reference sequence).

This chain uses TRBV28 with TRBJ2-1; D ambiguous. Trimming cost V 2 bases and J 6 bases, with 11 bases left between them. The length of the CDR3 is 14 residues. Germline CDR1 reads MDHEN; CDR2 reads SYDVKM. CDR3 residues: CASSLLRRANEQFF. The CDR3 DNA follows: TGTGCCAGCAGTTTACTCCGGAGAGCCAATGAGCAGTTCTTC.

The chain uses TRBV5-4 and TRBJ1-1; D might be TRBD1 (6 bases). Germline lookup yields CDR1 SGHNT and CDR2 YYREEE (reference sequence). The CDR3 contains 14 residues. Trimming stripped 4 bases from V and 1 base from J, with 11 bases between. In DNA, the CDR3 is TGTGCCAGCAGCCCCATGGGGGCGAACACTGAAGCTTTCTTT. It is translated as CASSPMGANTEAFF. Full variable domain (missing parts from reference TRBV5-4 and TRBJ1-1): ETGVTQSPTHLIKTRGQQVTLRCSSQSGHNTVSWYQQALGQGPQFIFQYYREEENGRGNFPPRFSGLQFPNYSSELNVNALELDDSALYLCASSPMGANTEAFFGQGTRLTVV.

The chain uses TRBV7-2 and TRBJ2-7; TRBD1 aligns across 7 bases. Germline assignment: CDR1 SGHTA and CDR2 FQGNSA. V shed 4 bases, J shed 0 bases, and the junction held 6 bases outside the gene matches. The CDR3 covers 15 residues. For the CDR3, the DNA is TGTGCCAGCAGCTCCGGACAGGTCGGCTCCTACGAGCAGTACTTC. Its translation is CASSSGQVGSYEQYF.

The chain has TRBV11-2 and TRBJ2-2, with D uncertain. The CDR3 spans 14 residues. Germline loops: CDR1 SGHAT, CDR2 FQNNGV. Trimming took 5 bases from V and 2 from J, leaving 9 bases between them. Here the CDR3 DNA reads TGTGCCAGCAGCCCCCAATTCAACACCGGGGAGCTGTTTTTT. It codes for CASSPQFNTGELFF.

The chain is built from TRBV14 and TRBJ2-7; 9 bases fit TRBD2. Germline CDR1 and CDR2: SGHDN and FVKESK. Losses at the gene ends were 4 bases for V and 3 bases for J; bases not matched to a gene: 10. This CDR3 has 16 amino acids. In nucleotides, the CDR3 is TGTGCCAGCAGCCGCCGGGGTAGCGGGAGTGGCTACGAGCAGTACTTC. This gives the protein CASSRRGSGSGYEQYF.

The CDR3 DNA reads as TGTGCCAGCAGGTGGCTAGCATCCTACAATGAGCAGTTCTTC. Amino acids: CASRWLASYNEQFF. This sequence joins TRBV7-9 and TRBJ2-1, with D possibly TRBD2 on 5 matching bases. The germline V gene encodes CDR1 SEHNR and CDR2 FQNEAQ (reference sequence). The germline V and J ends were trimmed by 6 bases and 1 base, with 10 bases remaining between them. CDR3 length: 14 residues.

The V and J genes are TRBV7-8 and TRBJ2-1, with TRBD1 identical over 9 bases. This CDR3 contains 16 residues. Looked up from germline, CDR1 is SGHVS and CDR2 is FQNEAQ. J was trimmed by 3 bases and V by 6 bases; bases with no gene match: 9. The CDR3 region is CASRPQGASGYNEQFF. As DNA, the CDR3 is TGTGCCAGCAGACCACAGGGGGCTAGCGGCTACAATGAGCAGTTCTTC.

This chain connects TRBV11-2 to TRBJ2-2; D is perhaps TRBD2 (5 bases). CDR1 and CDR2 from the germline V gene are SGHAT and FQNNGV. This CDR3 spans 17 amino acids. V dropped 0 bases and J dropped 4 bases, with 15 bases sitting between them. CDR3 nucleotide sequence: TGTGCCAGCAGCTTAGATATGGTGAGGGCCGGCACCGGGGAGCTGTTTTTT. Its translation is CASSLDMVRAGTGELFF.

This chain joins TRBV9 and TRBJ1-3, with no clear D. V was clipped by 4 bases and J by 5 bases, with 13 bases between them. The CDR3 sequence is 14 residues long. The germline V gene encodes CDR1 SGDLS and CDR2 YYNGEE. The CDR3 DNA follows: TGTGCCAGCAGCCCAAGTATTCAACGAAACACCATATATTTT. Translated, it gives CASSPSIQRNTIYF.

The chain links TRBV18 to TRBJ2-5; D is perhaps TRBD1 or TRBD2 (5 bases each). The J call may be in error: the DNA end matches TRBJ2-7 better. The CDR3 length is 15 residues. The germline V gene encodes CDR1 KGHSH and CDR2 LQKENI. CDR3 coding DNA: TGTGCCAGCTCACAAAGCCGGGACCACTCCTACGAGCAGTACTTC. This encodes CASSQSRDHSYEQYF.

The chain uses TRBV28 and TRBJ2-2; 13 bases line up with TRBD2. V was pared by 10 bases and J by 6 bases, with 5 bases of the junction left unmatched. In germline, CDR1 is MDHEN, CDR2 SYDVKM. This CDR3 region has 14 residues. CDR3 residues: CATWTSGRPGELFF. In nucleotides, the CDR3 is TGTGCCACCTGGACTAGCGGGAGACCCGGGGAGCTGTTTTTT.

V is TRBV18 and J is TRBJ2-7; 7 nucleotides align to TRBD2. J gave up 5 bases and V 4 bases, and 5 bases lay outside the gene matches. Per the germline V gene, CDR1 is KGHSH and CDR2 is LQKENI. This CDR3 comprises 13 residues. For the CDR3, the DNA is TGTGCCAGCTCACAGGGCGGGAGCCACGAGCAGTACTTC. It translates to CASSQGGSHEQYF.

This sequence joins TRBV28 and TRBJ2-3; 8 bases agree with TRBD2. V shed 8 bases, J shed 4 bases, and the junction held 8 bases outside the gene matches. The CDR3 is 14 amino acids. Germline assignment: CDR1 MDHEN and CDR2 SYDVKM. DNA for the CDR3: TGTGCCAGCCGAGCGGGAGATAACTCAGATACGCAGTATTTT. Translation: CASRAGDNSDTQYF.

The chain is built from TRBV28 and TRBJ1-4; D remains ambiguous. The germline CDR1 and CDR2 sequences are MDHEN and SYDVKM. The CDR3 loop spans 13 amino acids. V shed 2 bases and J shed 2 bases, with 3 bases lying between them. The CDR3 loop reads CASSLGTNEKLFF. The CDR3 coding sequence is TGTGCCAGCAGTTTAGGGACTAATGAAAAACTGTTTTTT.

V gene TRBV11-2 combines with J gene TRBJ2-5, with D possibly being TRBD1 or TRBD2 (5 bases each). TRBJ2-7 matches the DNA end more closely, so the J call is doubtful. The CDR3 loop spans 17 amino acids. The germline V gene has CDR1 SGHAT and CDR2 FQNNGV. The CDR3 sequence: CASSLDQGGGSAYEQYF. The DNA for the CDR3 is TGTGCCAGCAGCTTAGATCAGGGCGGCGGGTCCGCCTACGAGCAGTACTTC.

CDR3 loop: CASSARLAGGGDTQYF. CDR3 DNA: TGTGCCAGCAGCGCCCGTCTAGCGGGAGGAGGAGATACGCAGTATTTT. The chain carries TRBV5-4 and TRBJ2-3; the match to TRBD2 covers 11 bases. The CDR3 is made up of 16 amino acids. V trimming: 4 bases; J trimming: 5 bases; junction bases outside the gene matches: 9. CDR1 is SGHNT, CDR2 YYREEE, per germline (reference sequence).

This chain links TRBV7-2 with TRBJ2-1, with 7 nucleotides matching TRBD1. J was trimmed by 5 bases and V by 5 bases; bases with no gene match: 3. Germline assignment: CDR1 SGHTA and CDR2 FQGNSA. The CDR3 has 13 amino acids. CDR3 DNA sequence: TGTGCCAGCAGCCTTGACAGGGACAATGAGCAGTTCTTC. It yields the protein CASSLDRDNEQFF.

This chain uses TRBV9 with TRBJ2-7; D ambiguous. The CDR3 is made up of 14 amino acids. V was clipped by 0 bases and J by 5 bases, with 12 bases between them. Germline-derived CDR1 and CDR2 are SGDLS and YYNGEE. This CDR3 reads CASSVGAEGNEQYF. CDR3 bases: TGTGCCAGCAGCGTAGGGGCGGAAGGAAACGAGCAGTACTTC. The variable domain in full, with the rest retrieved from reference TRBV9 and TRBJ2-7, is DSGVTQTPKHLITATGQRVTLRCSPRSGDLSVYWYQQSLDQGLQFLIQYYNGEERAKGNILERFSAQQFPDLHSELNLSSLELGDSALYFCASSVGAEGNEQYFGPGTRLTVT.

This clone has more than one count but fewer than ten. The genes are TRBV19 and TRBJ2-5; D perhaps matches TRBD1 (5 bases). The CDR3 length is 14 residues. CDR1 is LNHDA and CDR2 is SQIVND in the germline V gene (reference sequence). Trimming took 5 bases from V and 3 from J, leaving 13 bases between them. The DNA of the CDR3 is TGTGCCAGTAGTTCGACAGTCGCGGAAGAGACCCAGTACTTC. Its protein product is CASSSTVAEETQYF.

The chain recombines TRBV19 with TRBJ1-4, with a possible D match to TRBD1 (5 bases). The CDR3 totals 14 residues. The germline CDR1 and CDR2 sequences are LNHDA and SQIVND (reference sequence). V was pared by 7 bases and J by 8 bases, with 17 bases between. The DNA of the CDR3 is TGTGCCAGTACTCCGTCCGGGCGGGGCGAAAAACTGTTTTTT. Translated, it gives CASTPSGRGEKLFF.